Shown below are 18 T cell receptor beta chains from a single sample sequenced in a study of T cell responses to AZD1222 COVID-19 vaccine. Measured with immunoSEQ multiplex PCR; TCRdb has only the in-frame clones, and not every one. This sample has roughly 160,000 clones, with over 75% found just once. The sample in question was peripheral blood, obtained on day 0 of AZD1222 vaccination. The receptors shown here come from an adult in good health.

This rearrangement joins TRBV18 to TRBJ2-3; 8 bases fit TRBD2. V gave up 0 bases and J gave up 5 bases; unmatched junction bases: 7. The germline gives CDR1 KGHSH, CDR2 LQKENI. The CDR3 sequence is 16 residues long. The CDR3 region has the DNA TGTGCCAGCTCACCACCAAACGGGGGGGCCAGAGATACGCAGTATTTT. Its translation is CASSPPNGGARDTQYF.

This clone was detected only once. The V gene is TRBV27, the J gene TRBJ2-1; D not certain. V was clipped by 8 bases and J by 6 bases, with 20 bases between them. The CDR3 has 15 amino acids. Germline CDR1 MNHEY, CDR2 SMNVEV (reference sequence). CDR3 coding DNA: TGTGCCAGCTTCCCTCTTGTAGGGCCGGGCAATGAGCAGTTCTTC. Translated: CASFPLVGPGNEQFF.

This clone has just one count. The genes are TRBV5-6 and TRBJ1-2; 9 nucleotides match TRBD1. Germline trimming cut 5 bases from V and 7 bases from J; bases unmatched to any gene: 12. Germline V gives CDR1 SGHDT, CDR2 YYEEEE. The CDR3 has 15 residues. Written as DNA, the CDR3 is TGTGCCAGCAGAAGTTGGGACAGGGAAATTTTTGGCTACACCTTC. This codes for CASRSWDREIFGYTF.

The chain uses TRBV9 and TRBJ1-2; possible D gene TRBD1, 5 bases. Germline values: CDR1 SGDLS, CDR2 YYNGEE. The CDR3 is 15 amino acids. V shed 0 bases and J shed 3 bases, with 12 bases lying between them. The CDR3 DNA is TGTGCCAGCAGCGTAGCTCACGGGACCGACTATGGCTACACCTTC. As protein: CASSVAHGTDYGYTF.

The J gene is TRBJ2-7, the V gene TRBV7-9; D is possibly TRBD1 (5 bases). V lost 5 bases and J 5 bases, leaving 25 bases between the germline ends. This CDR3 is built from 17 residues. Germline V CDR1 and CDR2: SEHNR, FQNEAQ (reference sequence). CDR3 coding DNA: TGTGCCAGCAGCCCCAAGGTGGGAAGGACCAGGGTAAACGAGCAGTACTTC. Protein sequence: CASSPKVGRTRVNEQYF.

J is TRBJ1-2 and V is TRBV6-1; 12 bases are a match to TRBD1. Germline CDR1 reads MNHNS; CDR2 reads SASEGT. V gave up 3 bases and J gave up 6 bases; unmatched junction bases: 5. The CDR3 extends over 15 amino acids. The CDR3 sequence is CASSDPGQGANGYTF. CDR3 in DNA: TGTGCCAGCAGTGACCCGGGACAGGGGGCAAATGGCTACACCTTC.

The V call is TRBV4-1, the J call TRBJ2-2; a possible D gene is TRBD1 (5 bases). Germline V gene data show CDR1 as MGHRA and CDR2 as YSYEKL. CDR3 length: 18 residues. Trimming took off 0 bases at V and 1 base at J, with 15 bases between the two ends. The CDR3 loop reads CASSQDPIRVRNTGELFF. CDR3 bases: TGCGCCAGCAGCCAAGATCCTATCAGGGTGCGGAACACCGGGGAGCTGTTTTTT.

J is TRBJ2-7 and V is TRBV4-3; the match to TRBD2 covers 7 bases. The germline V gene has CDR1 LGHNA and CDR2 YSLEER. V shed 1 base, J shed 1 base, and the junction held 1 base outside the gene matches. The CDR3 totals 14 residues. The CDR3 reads CASSQAGGSYEQYF. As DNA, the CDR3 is TGCGCCAGCAGCCAAGCGGGGGGTTCCTACGAGCAGTACTTC.

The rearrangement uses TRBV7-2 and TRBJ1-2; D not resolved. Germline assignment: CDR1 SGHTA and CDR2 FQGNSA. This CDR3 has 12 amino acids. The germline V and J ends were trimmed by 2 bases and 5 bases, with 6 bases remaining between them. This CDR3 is CASSLSQYGYTF. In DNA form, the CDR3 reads TGTGCCAGCAGCTTATCTCAATATGGCTACACCTTC.

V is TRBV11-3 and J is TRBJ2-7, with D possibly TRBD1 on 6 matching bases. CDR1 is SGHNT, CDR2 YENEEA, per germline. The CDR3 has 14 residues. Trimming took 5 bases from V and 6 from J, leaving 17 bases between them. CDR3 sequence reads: CASSSPGRGAEQYV. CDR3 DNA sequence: TGTGCCAGCAGCAGTCCCGGCAGGGGAGCCGAGCAGTACGTC.

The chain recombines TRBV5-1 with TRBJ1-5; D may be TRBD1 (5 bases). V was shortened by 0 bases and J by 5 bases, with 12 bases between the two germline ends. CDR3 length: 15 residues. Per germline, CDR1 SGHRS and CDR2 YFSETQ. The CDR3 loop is CASSLDGEGHQPQHF. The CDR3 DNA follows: TGCGCCAGCAGCTTGGACGGGGAGGGGCATCAGCCCCAGCATTTT.

CDR3: CASSPERTGRNGYTF. The CDR3 bases are TGTGCCAGCAGCCCAGAGCGGACAGGGCGGAATGGCTACACCTTC. The rearrangement uses TRBV7-3 and TRBJ1-2; 8 nucleotides align to TRBD1. V was pared by 5 bases and J by 6 bases, with 11 bases of the junction left unmatched. The CDR3 is 15 amino acids. Per germline, CDR1 SGHTA and CDR2 FQGTGA.

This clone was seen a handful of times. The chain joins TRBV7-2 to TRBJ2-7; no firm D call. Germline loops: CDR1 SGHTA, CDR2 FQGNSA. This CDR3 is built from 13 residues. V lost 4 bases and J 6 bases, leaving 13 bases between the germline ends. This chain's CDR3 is CASSSQFGPEQYV. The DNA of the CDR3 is TGTGCCAGCAGCTCACAATTCGGGCCCGAGCAGTACGTC.

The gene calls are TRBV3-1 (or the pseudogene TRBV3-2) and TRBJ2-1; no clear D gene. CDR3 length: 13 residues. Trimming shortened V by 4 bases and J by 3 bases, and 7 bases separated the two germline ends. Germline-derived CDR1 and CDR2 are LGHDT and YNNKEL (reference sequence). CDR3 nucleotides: TGTGCCAGCAGCCGAGTCCACTACAATGAGCAGTTCTTC. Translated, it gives CASSRVHYNEQFF.

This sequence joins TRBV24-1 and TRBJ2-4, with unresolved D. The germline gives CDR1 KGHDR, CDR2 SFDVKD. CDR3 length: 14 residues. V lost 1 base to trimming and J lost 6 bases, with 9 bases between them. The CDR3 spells CATSDFRQINIQYF. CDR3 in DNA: TGTGCCACCAGTGATTTTAGGCAGATAAACATTCAGTACTTC.

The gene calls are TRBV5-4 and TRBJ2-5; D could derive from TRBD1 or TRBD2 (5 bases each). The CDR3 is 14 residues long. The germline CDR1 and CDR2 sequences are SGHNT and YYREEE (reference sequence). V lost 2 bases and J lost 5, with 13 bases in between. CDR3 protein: CASSFSSGPETQYF. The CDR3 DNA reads TGTGCCAGCAGCTTCTCCTCGGGGCCCGAGACCCAGTACTTC.

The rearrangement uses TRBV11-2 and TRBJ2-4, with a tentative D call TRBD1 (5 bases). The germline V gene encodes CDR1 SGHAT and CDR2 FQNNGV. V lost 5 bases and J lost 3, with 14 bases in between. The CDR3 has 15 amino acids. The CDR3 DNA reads TGTGCCAGCAGCCGGACACAGTATGGCAAAAACATTCAGTACTTC. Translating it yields CASSRTQYGKNIQYF.

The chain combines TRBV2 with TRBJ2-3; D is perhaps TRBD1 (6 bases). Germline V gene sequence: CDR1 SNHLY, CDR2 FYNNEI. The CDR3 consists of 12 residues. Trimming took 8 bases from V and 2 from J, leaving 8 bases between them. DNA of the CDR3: TGTGCCAGCGGGGGCAACACAGATACGCAGTATTTT. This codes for CASGGNTDTQYF.